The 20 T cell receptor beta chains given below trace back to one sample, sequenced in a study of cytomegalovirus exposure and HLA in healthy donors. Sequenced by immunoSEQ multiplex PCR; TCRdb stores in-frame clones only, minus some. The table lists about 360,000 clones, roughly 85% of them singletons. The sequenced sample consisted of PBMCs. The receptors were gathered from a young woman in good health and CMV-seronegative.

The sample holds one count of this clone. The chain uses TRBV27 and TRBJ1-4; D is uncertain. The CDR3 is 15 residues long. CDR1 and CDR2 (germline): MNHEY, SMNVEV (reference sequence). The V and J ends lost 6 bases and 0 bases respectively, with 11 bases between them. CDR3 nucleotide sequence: TGTGCCAGCAGCCGTACTCGTGCAACTAATGAAAAACTGTTTTTT. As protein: CASSRTRATNEKLFF.

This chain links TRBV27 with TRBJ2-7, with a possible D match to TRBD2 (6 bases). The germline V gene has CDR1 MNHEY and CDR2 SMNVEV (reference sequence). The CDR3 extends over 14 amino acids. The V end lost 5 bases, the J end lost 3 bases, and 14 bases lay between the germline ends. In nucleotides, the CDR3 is TGTGCCAGCAGTCCGGGACTCTTTATCTACGAGCAGTACTTC. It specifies CASSPGLFIYEQYF.

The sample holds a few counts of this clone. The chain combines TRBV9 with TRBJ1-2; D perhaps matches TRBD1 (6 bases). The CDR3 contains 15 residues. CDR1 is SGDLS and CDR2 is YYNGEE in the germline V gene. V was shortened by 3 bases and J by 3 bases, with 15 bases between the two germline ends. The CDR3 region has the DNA TGTGCCAGCAGCGCGAACAGGGAAGGCTACTATGGCTACACCTTC. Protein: CASSANREGYYGYTF.

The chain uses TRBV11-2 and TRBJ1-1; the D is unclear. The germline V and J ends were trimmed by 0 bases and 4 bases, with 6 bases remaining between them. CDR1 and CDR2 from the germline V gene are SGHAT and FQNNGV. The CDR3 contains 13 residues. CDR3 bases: TGTGCCAGCAGCTTAGACCTACTCACTGAAGCTTTCTTT. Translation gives CASSLDLLTEAFF.

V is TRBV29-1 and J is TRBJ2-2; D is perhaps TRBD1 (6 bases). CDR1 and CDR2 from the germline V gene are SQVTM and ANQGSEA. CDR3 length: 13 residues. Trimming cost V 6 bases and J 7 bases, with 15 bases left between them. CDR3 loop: CSVPSPGDGELFF. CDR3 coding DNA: TGCAGCGTCCCCAGTCCAGGGGACGGGGAGCTGTTTTTT.

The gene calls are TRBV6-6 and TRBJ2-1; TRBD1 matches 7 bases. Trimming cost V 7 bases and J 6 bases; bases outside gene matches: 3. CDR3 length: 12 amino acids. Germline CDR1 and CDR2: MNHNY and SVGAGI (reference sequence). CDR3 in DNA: TGTGCCAGCACCGACAGGGCCAATGAGCAGTTCTTC. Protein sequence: CASTDRANEQFF.

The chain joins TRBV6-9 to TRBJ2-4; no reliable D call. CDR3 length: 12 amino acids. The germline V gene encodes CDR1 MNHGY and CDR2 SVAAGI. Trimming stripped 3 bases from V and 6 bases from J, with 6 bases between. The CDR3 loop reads CASSYHSNIQYF. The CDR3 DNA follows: TGTGCCAGCAGTTACCATTCAAACATTCAGTACTTC.

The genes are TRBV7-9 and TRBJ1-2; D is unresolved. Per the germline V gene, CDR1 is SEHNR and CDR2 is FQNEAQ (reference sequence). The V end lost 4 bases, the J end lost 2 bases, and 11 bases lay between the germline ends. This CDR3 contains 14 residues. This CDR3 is CASSSILTNYGYTF. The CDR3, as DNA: TGTGCCAGCAGCTCCATCCTCACAAACTATGGCTACACCTTC.

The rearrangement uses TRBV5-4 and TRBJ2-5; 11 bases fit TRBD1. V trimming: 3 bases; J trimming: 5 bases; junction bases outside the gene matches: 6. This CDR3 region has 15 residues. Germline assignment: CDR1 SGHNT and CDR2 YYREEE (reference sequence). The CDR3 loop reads CASSSPGTGGETQYF. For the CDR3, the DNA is TGTGCCAGCAGCTCACCCGGGACAGGGGGGGAGACCCAGTACTTC.

The CDR3 protein is CASSQDRREQYF. CDR3 DNA sequence: TGTGCCAGCAGCCAAGACAGGCGCGAGCAGTACTTC. J is TRBJ2-7 and V is TRBV5-5; maybe TRBD1 (6 bases). Per the germline V gene, CDR1 is SGHKS and CDR2 is YYEKEE (reference sequence). Trimming took off 4 bases at V and 6 bases at J, with 11 bases between the two ends. The CDR3 contains 12 residues.

For the CDR3, the DNA is TGCAGCGTCGGTTTCGGGCTAGCGGGAAATGAGCAGTTCTTC. Translated: CSVGFGLAGNEQFF. The rearrangement uses TRBV29-1 and TRBJ2-1, with TRBD2 identical over 9 bases. Trimming took 6 bases from V and 7 from J; bases not matched to a gene: 10. The CDR3 is 14 residues long. CDR1 and CDR2 (germline): SQVTM, ANQGSEA.

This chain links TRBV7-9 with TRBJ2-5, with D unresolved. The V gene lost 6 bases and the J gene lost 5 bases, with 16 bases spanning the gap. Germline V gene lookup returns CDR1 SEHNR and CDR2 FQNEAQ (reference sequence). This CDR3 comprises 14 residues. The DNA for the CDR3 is TGTGCCAGCAGTTCAACCCTCCACGGGGAGACCCAGTACTTC. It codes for CASSSTLHGETQYF.

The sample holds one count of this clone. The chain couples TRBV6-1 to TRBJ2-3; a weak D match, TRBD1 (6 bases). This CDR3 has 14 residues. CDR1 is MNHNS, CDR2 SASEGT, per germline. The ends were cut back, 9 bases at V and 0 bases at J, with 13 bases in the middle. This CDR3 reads CASSRQASTDTQYF. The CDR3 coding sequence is TGTGCCAGTAGCAGACAGGCTAGCACAGATACGCAGTATTTT.

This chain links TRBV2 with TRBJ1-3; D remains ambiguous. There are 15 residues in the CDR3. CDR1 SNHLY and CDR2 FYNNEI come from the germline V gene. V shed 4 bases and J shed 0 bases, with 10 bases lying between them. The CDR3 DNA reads TGTGCCAGCAGTGGAGAGGGTTACTCTGGAAACACCATATATTTT. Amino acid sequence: CASSGEGYSGNTIYF.

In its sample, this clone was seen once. The CDR3 region is CASSQMNTEAFF. In DNA, the CDR3 is TGTGCCAGCAGCCAAATGAACACTGAAGCTTTCTTT. The V and J genes are TRBV5-6 and TRBJ1-1; D gene uncertain. CDR3 size: 12 residues. V lost 4 bases, J lost 0 bases, and 4 bases lay in between. Germline-derived CDR1 and CDR2 are SGHDT and YYEEEE.

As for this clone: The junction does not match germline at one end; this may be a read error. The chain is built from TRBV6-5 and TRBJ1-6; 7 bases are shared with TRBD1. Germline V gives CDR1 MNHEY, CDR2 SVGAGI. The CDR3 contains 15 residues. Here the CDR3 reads CASSYSPGGNSPLHF. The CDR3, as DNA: TGTGCCAGCAGCTACTCCCCAGGGGGGAATTCACCCCTCCACTTT.

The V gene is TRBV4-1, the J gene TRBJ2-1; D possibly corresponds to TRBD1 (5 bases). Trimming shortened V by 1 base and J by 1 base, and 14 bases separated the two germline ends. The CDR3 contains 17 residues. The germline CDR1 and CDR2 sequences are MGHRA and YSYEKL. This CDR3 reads CASSQGGARRSYNEQFF. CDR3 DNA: TGCGCCAGCAGCCAAGGGGGCGCGCGGAGATCCTACAATGAGCAGTTCTTC.

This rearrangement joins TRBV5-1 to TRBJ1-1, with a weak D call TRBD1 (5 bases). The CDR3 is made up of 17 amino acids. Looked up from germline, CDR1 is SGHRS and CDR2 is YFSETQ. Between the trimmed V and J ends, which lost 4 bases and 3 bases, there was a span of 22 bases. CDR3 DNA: TGCGCCAGCAGCCCCGCGGGAAGGGGTCTAGCGTACACTGAAGCTTTCTTT. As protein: CASSPAGRGLAYTEAFF.

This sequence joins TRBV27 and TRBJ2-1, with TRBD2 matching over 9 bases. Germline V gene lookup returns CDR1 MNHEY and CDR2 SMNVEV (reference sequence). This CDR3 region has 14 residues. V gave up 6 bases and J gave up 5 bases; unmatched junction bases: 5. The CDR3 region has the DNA TGTGCCAGCAGGTGGTCTAGCGGGAACAATGAGCAGTTCTTC. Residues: CASRWSSGNNEQFF.

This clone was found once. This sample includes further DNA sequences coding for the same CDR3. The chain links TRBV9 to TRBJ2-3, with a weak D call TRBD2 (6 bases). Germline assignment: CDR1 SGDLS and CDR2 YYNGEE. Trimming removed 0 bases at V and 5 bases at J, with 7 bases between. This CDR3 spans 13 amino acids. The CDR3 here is CASSVGRGDTQYF. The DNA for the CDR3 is TGTGCCAGCAGCGTAGGGCGGGGAGATACGCAGTATTTT.